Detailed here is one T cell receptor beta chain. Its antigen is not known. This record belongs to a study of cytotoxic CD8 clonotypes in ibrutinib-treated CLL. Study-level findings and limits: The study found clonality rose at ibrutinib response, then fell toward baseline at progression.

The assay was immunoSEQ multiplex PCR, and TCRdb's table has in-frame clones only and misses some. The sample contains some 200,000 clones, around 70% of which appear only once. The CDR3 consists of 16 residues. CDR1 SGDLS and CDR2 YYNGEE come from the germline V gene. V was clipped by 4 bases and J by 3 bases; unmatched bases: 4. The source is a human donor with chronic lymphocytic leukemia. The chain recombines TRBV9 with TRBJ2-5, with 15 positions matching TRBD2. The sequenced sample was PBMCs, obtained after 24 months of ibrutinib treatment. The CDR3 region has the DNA TGTGCCAGCAGCTCCCGGACTAGCGGGAGGGAAGAGACCCAGTACTTC. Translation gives CASSSRTSGREETQYF. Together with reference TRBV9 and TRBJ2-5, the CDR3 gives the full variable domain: DSGVTQTPKHLITATGQRVTLRCSPRSGDLSVYWYQQSLDQGLQFLIQYYNGEERAKGNILERFSAQQFPDLHSELNLSSLELGDSALYFCASSSRTSGREETQYFGPGTRLLVL.